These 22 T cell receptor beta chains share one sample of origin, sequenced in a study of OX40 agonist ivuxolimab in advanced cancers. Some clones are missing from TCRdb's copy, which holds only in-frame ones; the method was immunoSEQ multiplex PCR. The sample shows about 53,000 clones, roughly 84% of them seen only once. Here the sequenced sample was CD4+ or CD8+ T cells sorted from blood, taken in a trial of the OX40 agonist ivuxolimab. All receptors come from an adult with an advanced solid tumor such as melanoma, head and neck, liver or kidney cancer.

CDR3 region: CASSLMGGAPRGELFF. The CDR3 coding sequence is TGTGCCAGCAGCTTGATGGGAGGGGCGCCCCGCGGGGAGCTGTTTTTT. This chain links TRBV5-5 with TRBJ2-2; 7 positions agree with TRBD2. Trimming removed 1 base from V and 7 bases from J; junction bases left unmatched: 10. Germline CDR1 reads SGHKS; CDR2 reads YYEKEE (reference sequence). This CDR3 has 16 amino acids.

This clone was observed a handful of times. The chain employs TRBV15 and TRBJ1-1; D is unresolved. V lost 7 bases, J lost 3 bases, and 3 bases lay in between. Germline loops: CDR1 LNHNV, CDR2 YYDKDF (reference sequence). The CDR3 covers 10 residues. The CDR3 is CATTDTEAFF. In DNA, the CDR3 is TGTGCCACCACCGACACTGAAGCTTTCTTT. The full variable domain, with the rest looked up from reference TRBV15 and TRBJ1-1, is DAMVIQNPRYQVTQFGKPVTLSCSQTLNHNVMYWYQQKSSQAPKLLFHYYDKDFNNEADTPDNFQSRRPNTSFCFLDIRSPGLGDTAMYLCATTDTEAFFGQGTRLTVV.

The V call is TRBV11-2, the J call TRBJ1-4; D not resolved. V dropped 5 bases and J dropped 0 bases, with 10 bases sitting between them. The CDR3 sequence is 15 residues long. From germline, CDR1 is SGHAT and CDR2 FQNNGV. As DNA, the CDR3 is TGTGCCAGCAGCCCTTTGAGGGCAACTAATGAAAAACTGTTTTTT. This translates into CASSPLRATNEKLFF.

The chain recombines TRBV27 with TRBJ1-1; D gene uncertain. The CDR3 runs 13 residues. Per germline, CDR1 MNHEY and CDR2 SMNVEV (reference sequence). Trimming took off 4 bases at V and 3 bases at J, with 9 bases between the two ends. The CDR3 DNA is TGTGCCAGCAGTTGGACGATCGACACTGAAGCTTTCTTT. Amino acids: CASSWTIDTEAFF.

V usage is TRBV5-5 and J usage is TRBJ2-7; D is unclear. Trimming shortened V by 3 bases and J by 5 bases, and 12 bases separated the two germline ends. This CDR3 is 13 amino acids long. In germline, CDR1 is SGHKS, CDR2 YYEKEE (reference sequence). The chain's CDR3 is CASSSPAYHEQYF. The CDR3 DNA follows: TGTGCCAGCAGCTCCCCAGCCTACCACGAGCAGTACTTC.

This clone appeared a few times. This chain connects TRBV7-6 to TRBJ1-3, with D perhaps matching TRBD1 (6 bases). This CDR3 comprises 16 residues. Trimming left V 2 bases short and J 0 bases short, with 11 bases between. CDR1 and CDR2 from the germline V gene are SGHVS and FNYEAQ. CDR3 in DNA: TGTGCCAGCAGCTTAATGAGGGGGTCCTCTGGAAACACCATATATTTT. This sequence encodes CASSLMRGSSGNTIYF. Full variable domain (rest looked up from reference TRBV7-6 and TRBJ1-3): GAGVSQSPRYKVTKRGQDVALRCDPISGHVSLYWYRQALGQGPEFLTYFNYEAQQDKSGLPNDRFSAERPEGSISTLTIQRTEQRDSAMYRCASSLMRGSSGNTIYFGEGSWLTVV.

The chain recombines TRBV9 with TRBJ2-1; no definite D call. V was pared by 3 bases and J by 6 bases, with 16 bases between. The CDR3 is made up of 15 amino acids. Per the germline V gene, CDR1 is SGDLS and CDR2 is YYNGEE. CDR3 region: CASSGGGQNLNEQFF. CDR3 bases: TGTGCCAGCAGCGGGGGTGGGCAGAACCTCAATGAGCAGTTCTTC.

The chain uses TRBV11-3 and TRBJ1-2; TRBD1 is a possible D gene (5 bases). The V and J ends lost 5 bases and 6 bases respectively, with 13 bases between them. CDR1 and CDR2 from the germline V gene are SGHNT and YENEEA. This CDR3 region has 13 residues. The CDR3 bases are TGTGCCAGCAGCAAAGTTGGGGGAGATGGCTACACCTTC. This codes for CASSKVGGDGYTF.

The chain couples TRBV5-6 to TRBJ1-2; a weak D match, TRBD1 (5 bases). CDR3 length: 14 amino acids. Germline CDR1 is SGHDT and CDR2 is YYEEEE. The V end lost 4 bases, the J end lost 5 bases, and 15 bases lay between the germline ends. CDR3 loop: CASSPPTRVYGYTF. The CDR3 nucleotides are TGTGCCAGCAGCCCTCCGACCAGGGTTTATGGCTACACCTTC.

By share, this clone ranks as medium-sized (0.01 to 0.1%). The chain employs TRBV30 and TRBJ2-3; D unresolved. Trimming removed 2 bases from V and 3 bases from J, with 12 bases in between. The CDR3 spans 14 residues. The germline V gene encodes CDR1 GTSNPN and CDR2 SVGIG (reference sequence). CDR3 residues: CAWSRILGTDTQYF. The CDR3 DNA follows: TGTGCCTGGAGTCGGATACTGGGGACAGATACGCAGTATTTT.

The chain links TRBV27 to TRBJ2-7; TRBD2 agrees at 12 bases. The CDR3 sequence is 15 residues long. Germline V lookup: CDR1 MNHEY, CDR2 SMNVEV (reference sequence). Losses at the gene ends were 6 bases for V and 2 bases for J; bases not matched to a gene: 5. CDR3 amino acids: CASRIGLAGTYEQYF. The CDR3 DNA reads TGTGCCAGCAGAATAGGACTAGCGGGGACCTACGAGCAGTACTTC.

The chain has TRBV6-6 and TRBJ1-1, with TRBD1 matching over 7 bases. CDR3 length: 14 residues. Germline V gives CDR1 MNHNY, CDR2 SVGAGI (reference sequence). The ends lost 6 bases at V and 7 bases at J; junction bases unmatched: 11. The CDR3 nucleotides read TGTGCCAGCAGCCGCCCTGAAGGGGGCCTTGAAGCTTTCTTT. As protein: CASSRPEGGLEAFF.

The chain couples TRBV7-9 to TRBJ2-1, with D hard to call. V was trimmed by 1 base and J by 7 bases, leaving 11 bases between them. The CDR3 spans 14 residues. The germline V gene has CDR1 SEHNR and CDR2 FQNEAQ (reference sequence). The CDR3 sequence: CASSLGLDPNEQFF. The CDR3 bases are TGTGCCAGCAGCTTAGGACTTGACCCAAATGAGCAGTTCTTC. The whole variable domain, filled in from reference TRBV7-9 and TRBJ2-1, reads DTGVSQNPRHKITKRGQNVTFRCDPISEHNRLYWYRQTLGQGPEFLTYFQNEAQLEKSRLLSDRFSAERPKGSFSTLEIQRTEQGDSAMYLCASSLGLDPNEQFFGPGTRLTVL.

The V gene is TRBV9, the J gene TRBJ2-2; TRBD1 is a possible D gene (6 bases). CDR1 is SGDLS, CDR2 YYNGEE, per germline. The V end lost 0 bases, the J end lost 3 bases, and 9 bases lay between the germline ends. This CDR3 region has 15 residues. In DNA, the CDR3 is TGTGCCAGCAGCGTAGTCGCAGGGGACACCGGGGAGCTGTTTTTT. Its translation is CASSVVAGDTGELFF.

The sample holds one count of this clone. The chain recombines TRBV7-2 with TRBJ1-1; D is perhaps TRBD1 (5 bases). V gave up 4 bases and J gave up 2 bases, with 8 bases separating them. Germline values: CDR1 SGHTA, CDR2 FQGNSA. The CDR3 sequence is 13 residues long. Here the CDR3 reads CASSSTVNTEAFF. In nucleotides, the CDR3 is TGTGCCAGCAGCTCGACAGTAAACACTGAAGCTTTCTTT.

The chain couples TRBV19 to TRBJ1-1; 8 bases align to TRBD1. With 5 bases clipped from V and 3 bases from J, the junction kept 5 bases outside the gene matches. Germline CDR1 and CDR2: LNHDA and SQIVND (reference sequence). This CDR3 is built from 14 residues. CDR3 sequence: CASSPRGRYTEAFF. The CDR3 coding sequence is TGTGCCAGTAGTCCCAGGGGGCGTTACACTGAAGCTTTCTTT. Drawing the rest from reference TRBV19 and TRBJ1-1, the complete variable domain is DGGITQSPKYLFRKEGQNVTLSCEQNLNHDAMYWYRQDPGQGLRLIYYSQIVNDFQKGDIAEGYSVSREKKESFPLTVTSAQKNPTAFYLCASSPRGRYTEAFFGQGTRLTVV.

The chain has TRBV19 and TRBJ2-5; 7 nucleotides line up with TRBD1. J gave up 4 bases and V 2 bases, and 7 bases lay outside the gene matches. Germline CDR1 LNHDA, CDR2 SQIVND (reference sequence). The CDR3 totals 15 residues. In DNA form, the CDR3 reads TGTGCCAGTAGTATAAACAGGGGACGATCAGAGACCCAGTACTTC. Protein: CASSINRGRSETQYF. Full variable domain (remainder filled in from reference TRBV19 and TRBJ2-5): DGGITQSPKYLFRKEGQNVTLSCEQNLNHDAMYWYRQDPGQGLRLIYYSQIVNDFQKGDIAEGYSVSREKKESFPLTVTSAQKNPTAFYLCASSINRGRSETQYFGPGTRLLVL.

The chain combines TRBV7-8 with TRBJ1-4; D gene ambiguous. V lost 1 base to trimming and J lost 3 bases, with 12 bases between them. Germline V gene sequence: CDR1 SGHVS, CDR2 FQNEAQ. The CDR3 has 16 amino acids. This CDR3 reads CASSLGSGVSNEKLFF. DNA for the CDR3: TGTGCCAGCAGCTTAGGGTCAGGAGTCTCTAATGAAAAACTGTTTTTT.

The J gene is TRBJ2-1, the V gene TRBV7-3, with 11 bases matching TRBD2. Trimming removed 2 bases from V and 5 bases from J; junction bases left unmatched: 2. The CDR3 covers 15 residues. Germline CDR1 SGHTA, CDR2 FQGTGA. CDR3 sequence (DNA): TGTGCCAGCAGCTTACGACTAGCGGGGCACAATGAGCAGTTCTTC. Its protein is CASSLRLAGHNEQFF.

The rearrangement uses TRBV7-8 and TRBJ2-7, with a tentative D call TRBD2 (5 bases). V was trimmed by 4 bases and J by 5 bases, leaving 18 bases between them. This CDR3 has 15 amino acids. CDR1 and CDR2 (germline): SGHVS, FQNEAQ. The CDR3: CASSYAEEGSHEQYF. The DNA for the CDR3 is TGTGCCAGCAGCTACGCCGAAGAGGGCAGCCACGAGCAGTACTTC.

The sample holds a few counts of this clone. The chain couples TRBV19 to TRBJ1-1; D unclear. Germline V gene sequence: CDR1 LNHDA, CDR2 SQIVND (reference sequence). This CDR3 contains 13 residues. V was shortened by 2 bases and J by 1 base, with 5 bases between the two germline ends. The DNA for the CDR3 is TGTGCCAGTAGTATACCCCCGAACACTGAAGCTTTCTTT. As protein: CASSIPPNTEAFF.

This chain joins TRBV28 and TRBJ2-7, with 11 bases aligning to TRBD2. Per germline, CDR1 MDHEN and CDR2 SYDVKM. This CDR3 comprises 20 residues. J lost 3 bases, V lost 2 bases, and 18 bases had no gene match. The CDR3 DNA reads TGTGCCAGCAGTTTAGGCAGACTCTCTCGACTAGCGGGATCTATCTACGAGCAGTACTTC. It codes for CASSLGRLSRLAGSIYEQYF.